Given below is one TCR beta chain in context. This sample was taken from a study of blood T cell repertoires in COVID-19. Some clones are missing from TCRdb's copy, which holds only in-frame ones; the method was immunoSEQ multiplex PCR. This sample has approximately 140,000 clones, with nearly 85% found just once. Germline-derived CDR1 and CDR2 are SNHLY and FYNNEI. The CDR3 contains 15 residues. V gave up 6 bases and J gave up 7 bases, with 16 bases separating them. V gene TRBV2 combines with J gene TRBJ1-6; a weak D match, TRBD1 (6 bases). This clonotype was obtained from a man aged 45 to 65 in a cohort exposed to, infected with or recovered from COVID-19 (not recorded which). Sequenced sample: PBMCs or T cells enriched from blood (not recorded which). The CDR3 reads CASSARTATNSPLHF. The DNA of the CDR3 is TGTGCCAGCAGCGCCCGGACAGCCACAAATTCACCCCTCCACTTT.